This T cell receptor (beta chain) was recovered during a study of tumor-infiltrating lymphocytes in primary liver carcinoma. Looking at the study overall: Resection treated the patients' primary liver carcinoma.

In this sample, this clonotype turned up many times. Blood RNA originated from unsorted whole blood, with germline DNA additionally extracted. The CDR3 is 15 residues long. The germline V gene encodes CDR1 MGHRA and CDR2 YSYEKL. J lost 2 bases, V lost 4 bases, and 6 bases had no gene match. The input was around 500 ng total RNA; TCR beta cDNA was made from it with a constant-region primer. Each TCR beta library was derived from three nested multiplex PCR rounds that employed slightly modified ARM-PCR. Amplification in the first two PCR rounds was performed using TRBV1-TRBV30 forward primers and a C-beta reverse primer for around 11 cycles each. MiXCR, run by TCRdb on the multiplex PCR reads, gives a single entry per CDR3 protein. The data contain 310,000 or so distinct CDR3 sequences, roughly 60% of them singletons.

The sequencing input was peripheral blood. The V gene is TRBV4-1, the J gene TRBJ2-7; 9 bases line up with TRBD2. The TCR sequence derives from a woman in her thirties with primary liver carcinoma and hepatitis B virus infection. The CDR3: CASSLQAGGAYEQYF. The CDR3, as DNA: TGCGCCAGCAGCCTCCAAGCGGGAGGAGCCTACGAGCAGTACTTC.